What follows are 25 T cell receptor beta chains derived from one specimen sequenced in a study of T cells in Graves' hyperthyroidism and ophthalmopathy. What was amplified from RNA transcripts were TCR beta CDR3 regions. A first-round RT-PCR of the TCR CDR3 used the HTBI primer set. One entry per CDR3 protein, called by TCRdb with MiXCR from the multiplex PCR reads. This table holds under 300,000 distinct CDR3 sequences, roughly 13% found once. Material for sequencing was blood. The receptors originated from a woman in her forties with Graves' hyperthyroidism.

The chain recombines TRBV7-2 with TRBJ2-7; D perhaps matches TRBD2 (6 bases). V lost 6 bases, J lost 2 bases, and 17 bases lay in between. The germline V gene encodes CDR1 SGHTA and CDR2 FQGNSA. The CDR3 runs 15 residues. This chain's CDR3 is CASRGVRERTYEQYF. The CDR3 nucleotides read TGTGCCAGCAGAGGGGTGCGGGAAAGGACCTACGAGCAGTACTTC.

This clonotype has a handful of counts. A read error may explain this, as a much larger clone is one base away. The gene calls are TRBV6-1 and TRBJ1-6; no definite D call. The CDR3 is 15 amino acids. From germline, CDR1 is MNHNS and CDR2 SASEGT. The CDR3 here is CVSSKGRDGRSPLHF. DNA of the CDR3: TGTGTCAGCAGTAAGGGCCGGGATGGCCGTTCACCCCTCCACTTT.

This clonotype has at least ten counts. The chain recombines TRBV5-6 with TRBJ2-1, with D possibly matching TRBD2 (5 bases). The CDR3 spans 17 residues. The V gene's germline CDR1 is SGHDT and CDR2 YYEEEE. Trimming took off 1 base at V and 4 bases at J, with 18 bases between the two ends. DNA of the CDR3: TGTGCCAGCAGCTTGTTGATGAGTGATAAGCGGTACAATGAGCAGTTCTTC. This sequence encodes CASSLLMSDKRYNEQFF.

There are many counts of this clonotype. The J gene is TRBJ1-4, the V gene TRBV2; 7 bases line up with TRBD1. This CDR3 is built from 19 residues. V trimming: 6 bases; J trimming: 5 bases; junction bases outside the gene matches: 21. Germline CDR1 is SNHLY and CDR2 is FYNNEI. CDR3 nucleotide sequence: TGTGCCAGCAGCCCGGGACAGTTTGCCCGACACCGACGGAATGAAAAACTGTTTTTT. Translated: CASSPGQFARHRRNEKLFF.

This clonotype appeared a few times. The V call is TRBV6-5, the J call TRBJ1-1; D gene unclear. There are 17 residues in the CDR3. The V end was cut by 2 bases, the J end by 1 base, with 17 bases between. Germline CDR1 and CDR2: MNHEY and SVGAGI. The CDR3 protein is CASSYDPTTRKNTEAFF. Written as DNA, the CDR3 is TGTGCCAGCAGTTACGACCCGACGACAAGAAAGAACACTGAAGCTTTCTTT.

This clonotype was counted between two and nine times. This chain joins TRBV6-1 and TRBJ1-2, with D possibly TRBD1 on 5 matching bases. The germline V gene encodes CDR1 MNHNS and CDR2 SASEGT. This CDR3 comprises 14 residues. V lost 5 bases and J 6 bases, leaving 16 bases between the germline ends. CDR3 in amino acids: CASSLSTAGDGYTF. The CDR3 nucleotides are TGTGCCAGCAGTCTCTCGACAGCGGGAGATGGCTACACCTTC.

The chain has TRBV11-2 and TRBJ2-1; D is perhaps TRBD1 (5 bases). The CDR3 is 13 residues long. V lost 8 bases and J 5 bases, leaving 13 bases between the germline ends. Germline CDR1 SGHAT, CDR2 FQNNGV. In nucleotides, the CDR3 is TGTGCCAGCGGGCGGACAACCGACAATGAGCAGTTCTTC. Protein: CASGRTTDNEQFF. Full variable domain (outside the CDR3, taken from reference TRBV11-2 and TRBJ2-1): EAGVAQSPRYKIIEKRQSVAFWCNPISGHATLYWYQQILGQGPKLLIQFQNNGVVDDSQLPKDRFSAERLKGVDSTLKIQPAKLEDSAVYLCASGRTTDNEQFFGPGTRLTVL.

This clonotype was detected only a few times. The chain links TRBV2 to TRBJ1-4; possibly TRBD1 for D (5 bases). Germline CDR1 reads SNHLY; CDR2 reads FYNNEI. There are 15 residues in the CDR3. V was cut by 3 bases and J by 6 bases, with 14 bases left in between. CDR3: CASSDPDGADEKLFF. CDR3 DNA sequence: TGTGCCAGCAGTGACCCCGACGGGGCCGATGAAAAACTGTTTTTT. The full variable domain, in which reference TRBV2 and TRBJ1-4 provide the parts outside the CDR3, is EPEVTQTPSHQVTQMGQEVILRCVPISNHLYFYWYRQILGQKVEFLVSFYNNEISEKSEIFDDQFSVERPDGSNFTLKIRSTKLEDSAMYFCASSDPDGADEKLFFGSGTQLSVL.

This clonotype showed up many times. The CDR3 nucleotides read TGTGCCAGCAGTTTACTAGAAGAGACCCAGTACTTC. Residues: CASSLLEETQYF. The chain couples TRBV28 to TRBJ2-5; D gene uncertain. V lost 2 bases, J lost 3 bases, and 4 bases lay in between. This CDR3 is built from 12 residues. The germline V gene encodes CDR1 MDHEN and CDR2 SYDVKM. Using reference TRBV28 and TRBJ2-5 for the parts outside the CDR3, the full variable domain is DVKVTQSSRYLVKRTGEKVFLECVQDMDHENMFWYRQDPGLGLRLIYFSYDVKMKEKGDIPEGYSVSREKKERFSLILESASTNQTSMYLCASSLLEETQYFGPGTRLLVL.

This clonotype was found many times. The V and J genes are TRBV20-1 and TRBJ1-6; TRBD1 might be the D (6 bases). Trimming took off 5 bases at V and 6 bases at J, with 17 bases between the two ends. This CDR3 has 15 amino acids. Germline CDR1 DFQATT, CDR2 SNEGSKA (reference sequence). The CDR3 nucleotides read TGCAGTGCTGGATCCAGGATAGGGGGTAATTCACCCCTCCACTTT. It translates to CSAGSRIGGNSPLHF.

The sample holds many counts of this clonotype. The chain carries TRBV3-1 and TRBJ1-2; 9 nucleotides align to TRBD1. The V gene end was trimmed by 3 bases and the J gene end by 8 bases; junction bases not matched to a gene: 7. The CDR3 length is 14 residues. In germline, CDR1 is LGHDT, CDR2 YNNKEL (reference sequence). The DNA of the CDR3 is TGTGCCAGCAGCCAGGAGACAGGGGGAGAGGGCTACACCTTC. Encoded protein: CASSQETGGEGYTF.

This clonotype appeared a few times. At one of its ends the junction is not consistent with the germline gene, which may arise from a read error. The chain's CDR3 is CASSLAGRLNEQFF. Written as DNA, the CDR3 is TGTGCCAGCAGTCTAGCGGGAAGGCTCAATGAGCAGTTCTTC. The chain uses TRBV12-3 or TRBV12-4 and TRBJ2-1, with 9 positions matching TRBD2. The CDR3 extends over 14 amino acids.

The V and J genes are TRBV7-9 and TRBJ2-6, with 8 nucleotides matching TRBD2. This CDR3 comprises 19 residues. Germline values: CDR1 SEHNR, CDR2 FQNEAQ (reference sequence). V lost 5 bases, J lost 0 bases, and 12 bases stayed unmatched. CDR3 sequence reads: CASSIRRGGSSSGANVLTF. The DNA for the CDR3 is TGTGCCAGCAGCATCCGCCGGGGGGGCTCTTCCTCTGGGGCCAACGTCCTGACTTTC.

The rearrangement uses TRBV7-9 and TRBJ1-4; D remains unclear. V was trimmed by 6 bases and J by 4 bases, leaving 15 bases between them. CDR3 length equals 15 residues. CDR1 SEHNR and CDR2 FQNEAQ come from the germline V gene (reference sequence). The CDR3 loop reads CASRAAGSYNEKLFF. DNA for the CDR3: TGTGCCAGCAGGGCGGCGGGCAGCTATAATGAAAAACTGTTTTTT.

In this sample, this clonotype turned up many times. The chain has TRBV12-3 or TRBV12-4 and TRBJ1-2; D perhaps matches TRBD1 (5 bases). The V gene lost 2 bases and the J gene lost 7 bases, with 8 bases spanning the gap. This CDR3 region has 12 residues. As DNA, the CDR3 is TGTGCCAGCAGTTTAAGAAGGGGTGGCTACACCTTC. This codes for CASSLRRGGYTF.

In this sample, this clonotype turned up many times. CDR3 loop: CAISESRTEEYEQYF. Written as DNA, the CDR3 is TGTGCCATCAGTGAGTCCAGGACAGAAGAGTACGAGCAGTACTTC. The V call is TRBV10-3, the J call TRBJ2-7, with D possibly TRBD1 on 6 matching bases. CDR3 size: 15 residues. Trimming took 0 bases from V and 4 from J, leaving 13 bases between them. CDR1 ENHRY and CDR2 SYGVKD come from the germline V gene.

This clonotype was recorded many times. The rearrangement uses TRBV12-3 or TRBV12-4 and TRBJ2-7; TRBD1 might be the D (6 bases). The CDR3 loop spans 16 amino acids. V was pared by 4 bases and J by 4 bases, with 20 bases between. DNA of the CDR3: TGTGCCAGCAGTTCGGGACATGAGGTTAGGGTATACGAGCAGTACTTC. This encodes CASSSGHEVRVYEQYF.

The rearrangement links TRBV4-1 to TRBJ2-2, with D perhaps TRBD2 (6 bases). The length of the CDR3 is 14 residues. The V end lost 6 bases, the J end lost 5 bases, and 13 bases lay between the germline ends. CDR1 MGHRA and CDR2 YSYEKL come from the germline V gene. The DNA for the CDR3 is TGCGCCAGCAGAAAGGGACTTCGTACCGGGGAGCTGTTTTTT. This codes for CASRKGLRTGELFF.

This clonotype was seen repeatedly, ten times or more. This chain links TRBV2 with TRBJ2-3, with D perhaps assigned TRBD1 or TRBD2 (5 bases each). The germline V gene has CDR1 SNHLY and CDR2 FYNNEI. This CDR3 is 12 amino acids long. V shed 3 bases and J shed 5 bases, with 6 bases lying between them. The DNA of the CDR3 is TGTGCCAGCAGTGAGGGGGAAGATACGCAGTATTTT. It is translated as CASSEGEDTQYF.

Many counts were recorded for this clonotype. This rearrangement joins TRBV12-3 or TRBV12-4 to TRBJ1-2; TRBD1 is a possible D gene (5 bases). The CDR3 is made up of 14 amino acids. The V gene lost 5 bases and the J gene lost 5 bases, with 15 bases spanning the gap. The CDR3 sequence: CASSPTTAVYGYTF. As DNA, the CDR3 is TGTGCCAGCAGTCCGACGACAGCCGTTTATGGCTACACCTTC.

This clonotype has ten or more counts. The rearrangement uses TRBV6-1 and TRBJ1-5, with no clear D. CDR1 is MNHNS and CDR2 is SASEGT in the germline V gene. This CDR3 has 13 amino acids. Trimming pared 0 bases from V and 6 bases from J, leaving 6 bases between. CDR3 protein: CASSEALGQPQHF. The CDR3 DNA sequence: TGTGCCAGCAGTGAAGCGCTGGGTCAGCCCCAGCATTTT.

This clonotype was seen ten or more times. This chain connects TRBV10-3 to TRBJ2-7; tentative D call: TRBD2 (6 bases). The CDR3 is made up of 12 amino acids. Germline assignment: CDR1 ENHRY and CDR2 SYGVKD. V was pared by 6 bases and J by 5 bases, with 11 bases between. In DNA, the CDR3 is TGTGCCATCAGGAGCGGGTCCAACGAGCAGTACTTC. Amino acids: CAIRSGSNEQYF.

At least ten counts were recorded for this clonotype. The chain is built from TRBV7-2 and TRBJ1-2; 9 bases align to TRBD1. Germline CDR1 and CDR2: SGHTA and FQGNSA. Unmatched junction bases numbered 13, after V lost 5 bases and J lost 3 bases. The CDR3 is 17 amino acids. This chain's CDR3 is CASSRDSGTGLDYGYTF. CDR3 coding DNA: TGTGCCAGCAGCCGCGACTCCGGGACAGGGCTTGACTATGGCTACACCTTC.

In its sample, this clonotype was seen many times. The V and J genes are TRBV6-1 and TRBJ2-7, with 7 bases that match TRBD1. Germline CDR1 MNHNS, CDR2 SASEGT. The V segment lost 3 bases and the J segment 3 bases; nucleotides outside the gene matches: 2. This CDR3 contains 13 residues. In nucleotides, the CDR3 is TGTGCCAGCAGTGACCCAGGGGGCTACGAGCAGTACTTC. Protein sequence: CASSDPGGYEQYF.

At least ten counts were recorded for this clonotype. The chain couples TRBV7-9 to TRBJ2-7; 9 nucleotides match TRBD1. The CDR3 runs 14 residues. The germline gives CDR1 SEHNR, CDR2 FQNEAQ (reference sequence). Trimming removed 8 bases from V and 5 bases from J; junction bases left unmatched: 10. This CDR3 reads CASADRDRVHEQYF. CDR3 DNA: TGTGCCAGCGCCGACCGGGACAGGGTCCACGAGCAGTACTTC.